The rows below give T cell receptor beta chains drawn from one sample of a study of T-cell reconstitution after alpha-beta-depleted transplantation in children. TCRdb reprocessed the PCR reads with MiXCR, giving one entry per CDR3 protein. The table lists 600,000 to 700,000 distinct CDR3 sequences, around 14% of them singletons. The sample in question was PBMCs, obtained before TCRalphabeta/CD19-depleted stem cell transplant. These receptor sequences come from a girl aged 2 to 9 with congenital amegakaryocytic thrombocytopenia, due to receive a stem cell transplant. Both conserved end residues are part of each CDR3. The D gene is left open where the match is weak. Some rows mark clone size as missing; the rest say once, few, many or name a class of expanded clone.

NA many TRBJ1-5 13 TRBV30 CAWSVRARQPQHF TGTGCCTGGAGTGTGAGGGCGAGACAGCCCCAGCATTTT
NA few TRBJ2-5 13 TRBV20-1 CSARVPSHETQYF TGCAGTGCTAGAGTCCCTAGCCACGAGACCCAGTACTTC
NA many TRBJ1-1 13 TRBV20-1 CSAATGRNTEAFF TGCAGTGCAGCTACAGGGAGGAACACTGAAGCTTTCTTT
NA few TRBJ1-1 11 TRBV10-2 CASSPDAEAFF TGCGCCAGCAGTCCGGACGCTGAAGCTTTCTTT
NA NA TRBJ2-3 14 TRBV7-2 CASSLRMGTDTQYF TGTGCCAGCAGCCTTCGTATGGGCACAGATACGCAGTATTTT
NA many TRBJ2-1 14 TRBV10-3 CAISDERAFNEQFF TGTGCCATCAGTGATGAGCGGGCTTTCAATGAGCAGTTCTTC
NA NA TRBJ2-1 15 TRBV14 CASSQVDSPYNEQFF TGTGCCAGCAGCCAAGTTGACAGCCCCTACAATGAGCAGTTCTTC
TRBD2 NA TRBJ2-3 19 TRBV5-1 CASSLAGTSGRGGTDTQYF TGCGCCAGCAGCTTGGCCGGGACTAGCGGGAGAGGAGGCACAGATACGCAGTATTTT
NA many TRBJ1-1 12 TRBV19 CASSFWNTEAFF TGTGCCAGTAGTTTTTGGAACACTGAAGCTTTCTTT
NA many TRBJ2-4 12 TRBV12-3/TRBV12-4 CASSLSGGIQYF TGTGCCAGCAGTTTAAGCGGTGGCATTCAGTACTTC
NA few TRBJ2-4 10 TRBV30 CAGGTVSEYF TGTGCCGGGGGGACAGTTAGTGAGTACTTC
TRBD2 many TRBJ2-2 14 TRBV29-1 CSALSSGGTGELFF TGCAGCGCCCTCTCTAGCGGCGGCACCGGGGAGCTGTTTTTT
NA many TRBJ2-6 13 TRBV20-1 CSAPSSGANVLTF TGCAGTGCTCCCTCCTCTGGGGCCAACGTCCTGACTTTC
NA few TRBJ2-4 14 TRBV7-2 CASSRTMAKNIQYF TGTGCCAGCAGCAGGACTATGGCCAAAAACATTCAGTACTTC
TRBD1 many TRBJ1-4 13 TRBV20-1 CSARQGEGEKLFF TGCAGTGCAAGACAGGGAGAGGGTGAAAAACTGTTTTTT
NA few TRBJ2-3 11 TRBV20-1 CSANDMGQKYF TGCAGTGCTAACGATATGGGCCAAAAGTATTTT
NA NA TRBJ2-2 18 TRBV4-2 CASSQDPLWTENTGELFF TGTGCCAGCAGCCAAGACCCCCTCTGGACAGAGAACACCGGGGAGCTGTTTTTT
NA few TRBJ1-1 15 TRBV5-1 CASSLEVAENTEAFF TGCGCCAGCAGCTTGGAGGTTGCAGAGAACACTGAAGCTTTCTTT
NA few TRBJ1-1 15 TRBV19 CASSIGRGVSTEAFF TGTGCCAGTAGTATAGGTAGAGGGGTCTCAACTGAAGCTTTCTTT
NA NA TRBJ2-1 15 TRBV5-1 CASSLEGESYNEQFF TGCGCCAGCAGCTTGGAGGGTGAATCCTACAATGAGCAGTTCTTC
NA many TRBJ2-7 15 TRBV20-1 CSARDEGTYEGEQYF TGCAGTGCTAGAGATGAAGGGACGTACGAGGGCGAGCAGTACTTC
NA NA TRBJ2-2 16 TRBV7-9 CASSLDLRVNTGELFF TGTGCCAGCAGCTTAGATCTACGGGTGAACACCGGGGAGCTGTTTTTT
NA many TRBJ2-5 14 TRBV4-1 CASSQFRIRETQYF TGCGCCAGCAGCCAATTTAGGATTAGGGAGACCCAGTACTTC
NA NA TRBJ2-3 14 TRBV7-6 CASSLESPADTQYF TGTGCCAGCAGCTTAGAGTCTCCAGCAGATACGCAGTATTTT
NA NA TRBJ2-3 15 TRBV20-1 CSASHWGISTDTQYF TGCAGTGCAAGTCATTGGGGAATTAGCACAGATACGCAGTATTTT
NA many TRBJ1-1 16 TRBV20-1 CSARAPYGTENTEAFF TGCAGTGCTAGAGCTCCTTACGGGACCGAAAACACTGAAGCTTTCTTT
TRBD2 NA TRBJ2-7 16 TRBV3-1 CASSQWGLAGSYEQYF TGTGCCAGCAGCCAATGGGGACTAGCGGGAAGTTACGAGCAGTACTTC
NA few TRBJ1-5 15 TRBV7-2 CASSFTGGSHQPQHF TGTGCCAGCAGCTTCACGGGGGGGTCCCATCAGCCCCAGCATTTT
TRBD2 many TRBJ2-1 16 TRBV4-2 CASSQDGLAGVNEQFF TGTGCCAGCAGCCAGGACGGACTAGCGGGAGTGAATGAGCAGTTCTTC
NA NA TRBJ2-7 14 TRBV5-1 CASSLFRDSYEHYF TGCGCCAGCAGCTTGTTCCGGGACTCCTACGAGCATTACTTC
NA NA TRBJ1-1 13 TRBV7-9 CASSLGLQEKTFF TGTGCCAGCAGCTTAGGGCTTCAGGAGAAAACTTTCTTT
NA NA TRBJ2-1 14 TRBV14 CASSQEVDYNEQFF TGTGCCAGCAGCCAAGAAGTTGACTACAATGAGCAGTTCTTC
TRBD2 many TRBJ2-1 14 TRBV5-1 CASSPGLPSNEQFF TGCGCCAGCAGCCCGGGACTACCGAGCAATGAGCAGTTCTTC
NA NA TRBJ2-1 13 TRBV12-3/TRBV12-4 CASSFGAVNEQFF TGTGCCAGCAGTTTCGGGGCAGTCAATGAGCAGTTCTTC
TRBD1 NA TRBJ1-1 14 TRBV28 CASSLTGMHIEAFF TGTGCCAGCAGCCTGACAGGGATGCACATTGAAGCTTTCTTT
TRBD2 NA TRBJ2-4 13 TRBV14 CASSGTSGGIQYF TGTGCCAGCAGCGGAACTAGCGGGGGCATTCAGTACTTC
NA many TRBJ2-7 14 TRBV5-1 CASSSSSSPYQQYF TGCGCCAGCAGCAGTTCATCATCCCCTTACCAGCAGTACTTC
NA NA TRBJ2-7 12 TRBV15 CATSGGPAEQYF TGTGCCACCAGTGGAGGGCCCGCCGAGCAGTACTTC
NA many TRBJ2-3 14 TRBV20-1 CSALEGRRTDTQYF TGCAGTGCCCTGGAGGGTAGGCGCACAGATACGCAGTATTTT
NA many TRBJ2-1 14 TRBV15 CATSRVGGGDEQFF TGTGCCACCAGTCGGGTCGGAGGGGGGGATGAGCAGTTCTTC
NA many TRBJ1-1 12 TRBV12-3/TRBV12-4 CASTSDGLEAFF TGTGCCAGCACTTCGGACGGTCTTGAAGCTTTCTTT
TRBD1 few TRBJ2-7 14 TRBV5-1 CASSDRDRSYEQYF TGCGCCAGCAGCGACCGGGACAGAAGCTACGAGCAGTACTTC
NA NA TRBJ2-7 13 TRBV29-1 CSVARGPYYEQYF TGCAGCGTTGCCAGAGGTCCCTACTACGAGCAGTACTTC
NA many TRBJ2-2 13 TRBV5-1 CASSRVGTGELFF TGCGCCAGCAGCCGAGTGGGCACCGGGGAGCTGTTTTTT
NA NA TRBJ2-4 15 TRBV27 CASSSIWDRSNIQYF TGTGCCAGCAGTTCCATATGGGACCGTTCAAACATTCAGTACTTC
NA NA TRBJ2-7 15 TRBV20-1 CSARELLTGNYEQYF TGCAGTGCTAGAGAGCTCTTAACAGGGAACTACGAGCAGTACTTC
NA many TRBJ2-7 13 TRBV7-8 CASSTGPSYEQYF TGTGCCAGCAGTACAGGACCTTCCTACGAGCAGTACTTC